This entry is about one TCR beta chain. The CDR3 is made up of 12 amino acids. Per the germline V gene, CDR1 is LNHDA and CDR2 is SQIVND (reference sequence). V lost 1 base and J lost 14; bases outside the gene matches: 3. The data stem from a study of blood T cell repertoires in COVID-19. Study information: Some COVID-19 samples were acute and others convalescent; all came from the United States, Italy and Spain.

Some clones are missing from TCRdb's copy, which holds only in-frame ones; the method was immunoSEQ multiplex PCR. The profile shows over 200,000 clones, around four fifths of them singletons. This receptor was taken from a man of 80 years or more with acute or convalescent COVID-19. Source material: peripheral blood. The chain recombines TRBV19 with TRBJ2-1; TRBD1 matches at 9 bases. CDR3 coding DNA: TGTGCCAGTAGTATAGGTGGGACAGGGAAGTTCTTC. Translating gives CASSIGGTGKFF.